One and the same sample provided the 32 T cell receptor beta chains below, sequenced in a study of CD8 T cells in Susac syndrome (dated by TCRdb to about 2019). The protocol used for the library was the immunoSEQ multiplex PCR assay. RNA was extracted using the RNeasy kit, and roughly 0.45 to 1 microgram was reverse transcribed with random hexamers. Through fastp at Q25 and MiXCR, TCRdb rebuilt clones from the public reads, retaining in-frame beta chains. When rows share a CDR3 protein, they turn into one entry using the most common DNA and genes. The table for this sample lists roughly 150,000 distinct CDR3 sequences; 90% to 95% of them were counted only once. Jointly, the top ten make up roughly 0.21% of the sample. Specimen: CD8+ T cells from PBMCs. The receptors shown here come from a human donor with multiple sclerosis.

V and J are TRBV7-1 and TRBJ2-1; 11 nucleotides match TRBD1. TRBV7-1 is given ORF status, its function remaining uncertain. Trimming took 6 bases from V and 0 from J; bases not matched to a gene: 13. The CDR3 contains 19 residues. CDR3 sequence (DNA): TGTGCCAGCAGTCCGAGCGGGACAGGGGGGGAAAGCTCCTACAATGAGCAGTTCTTC. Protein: CASSPSGTGGESSYNEQFF.

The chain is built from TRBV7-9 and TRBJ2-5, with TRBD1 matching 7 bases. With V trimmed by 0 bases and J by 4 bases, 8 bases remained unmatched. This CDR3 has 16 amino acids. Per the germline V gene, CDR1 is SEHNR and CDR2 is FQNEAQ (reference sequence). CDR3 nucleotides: TGTGCCAGCAGCTTAGCGCTGGCGGCAGGGGGAGAGACCCAGTACTTC. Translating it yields CASSLALAAGGETQYF.

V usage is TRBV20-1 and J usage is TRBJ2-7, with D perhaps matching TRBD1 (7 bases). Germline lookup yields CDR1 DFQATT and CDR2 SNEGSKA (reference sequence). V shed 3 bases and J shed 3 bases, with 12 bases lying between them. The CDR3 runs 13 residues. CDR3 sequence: CSASSQGGYEQYF. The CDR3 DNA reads TGCAGTGCTAGTTCCCAGGGGGGCTACGAGCAGTACTTC.

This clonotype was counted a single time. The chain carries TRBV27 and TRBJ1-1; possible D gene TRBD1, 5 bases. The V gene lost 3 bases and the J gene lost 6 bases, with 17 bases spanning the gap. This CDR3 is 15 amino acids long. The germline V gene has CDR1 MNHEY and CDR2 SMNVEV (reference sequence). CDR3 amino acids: CASSFRSGGEAEAFF. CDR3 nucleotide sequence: TGTGCCAGCAGTTTCCGCTCGGGGGGGGAGGCTGAAGCTTTCTTT.

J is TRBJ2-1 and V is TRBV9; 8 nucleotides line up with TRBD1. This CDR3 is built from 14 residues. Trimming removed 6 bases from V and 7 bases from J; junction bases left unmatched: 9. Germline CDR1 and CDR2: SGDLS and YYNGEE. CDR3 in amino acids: CASTPGDRRNEQFF. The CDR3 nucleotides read TGTGCCAGCACCCCCGGGGACAGGAGGAATGAGCAGTTCTTC.

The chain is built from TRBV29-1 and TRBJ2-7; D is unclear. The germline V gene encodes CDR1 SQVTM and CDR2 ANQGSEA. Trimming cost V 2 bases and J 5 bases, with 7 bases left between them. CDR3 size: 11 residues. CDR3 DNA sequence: TGCAGCGTTGAACGCGGAGACGAGCAGTACTTC. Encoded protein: CSVERGDEQYF.

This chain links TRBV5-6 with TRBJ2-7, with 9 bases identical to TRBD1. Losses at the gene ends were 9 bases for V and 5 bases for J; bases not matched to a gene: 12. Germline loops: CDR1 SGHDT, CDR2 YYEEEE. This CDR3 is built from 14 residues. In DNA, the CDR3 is TGTGCCACATCGGCCGGGACAGGGTACAACGAGCAGTACTTC. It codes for CATSAGTGYNEQYF.

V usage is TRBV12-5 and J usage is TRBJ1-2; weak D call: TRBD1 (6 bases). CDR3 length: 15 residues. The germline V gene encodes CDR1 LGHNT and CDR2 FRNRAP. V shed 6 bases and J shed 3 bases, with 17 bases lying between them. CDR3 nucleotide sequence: TGTGCTAGTGGGGGACGGGCCGGGACATACTATGGCTACACCTTC. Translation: CASGGRAGTYYGYTF.

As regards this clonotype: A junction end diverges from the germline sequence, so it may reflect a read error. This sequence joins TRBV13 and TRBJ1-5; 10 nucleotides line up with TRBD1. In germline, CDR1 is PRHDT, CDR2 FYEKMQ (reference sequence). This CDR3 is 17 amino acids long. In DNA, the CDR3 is TGTGCCAGCAGTTTAGGGGCCGGGACAGGGGGCAATCAGCCCCAGCATTTT. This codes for CASSLGAGTGGNQPQHF. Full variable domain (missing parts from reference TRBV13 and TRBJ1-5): AAGVIQSPRHLIKEKRETATLKCYPIPRHDTVYWYQQGPGQDPQFLISFYEKMQSDKGSIPDRFSAQQFSDYHSELNMSSLELGDSALYFCASSLGAGTGGNQPQHFGDGTRLSIL.

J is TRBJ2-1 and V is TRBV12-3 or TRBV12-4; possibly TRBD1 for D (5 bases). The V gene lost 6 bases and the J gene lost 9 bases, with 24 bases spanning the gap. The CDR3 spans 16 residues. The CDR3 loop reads CASSPRGGRARGEQFF. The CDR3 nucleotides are TGTGCCAGCAGCCCTCGAGGCGGACGGGCTAGGGGTGAGCAGTTCTTC.

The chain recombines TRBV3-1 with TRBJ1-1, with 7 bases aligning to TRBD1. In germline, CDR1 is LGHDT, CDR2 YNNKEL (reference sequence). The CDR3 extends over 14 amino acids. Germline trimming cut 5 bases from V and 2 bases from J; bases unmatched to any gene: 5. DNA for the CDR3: TGTGCCAGCAGCTCGCACAGGGGAAACACTGAAGCTTTCTTT. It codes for CASSSHRGNTEAFF. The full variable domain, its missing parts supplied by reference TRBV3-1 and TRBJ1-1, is DTAVSQTPKYLVTQMGNDKSIKCEQNLGHDTMYWYKQDSKKFLKIMFSYNNKELIINETVPNRFSPKSPDKAHLNLHINSLELGDSAVYFCASSSHRGNTEAFFGQGTRLTVV.

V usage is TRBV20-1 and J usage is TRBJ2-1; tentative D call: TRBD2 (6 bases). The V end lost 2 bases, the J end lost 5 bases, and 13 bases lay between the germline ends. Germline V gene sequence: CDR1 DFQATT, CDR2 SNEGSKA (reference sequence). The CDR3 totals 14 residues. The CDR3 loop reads CSARRRGMNNEQFF. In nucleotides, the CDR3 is TGCAGTGCTAGAAGGAGGGGCATGAACAATGAGCAGTTCTTC.

CDR3 sequence: CASSSLRRGQGYGYTF. As DNA, the CDR3 is TGTGCCAGCAGCTCTCTACGGAGGGGGCAGGGCTATGGCTACACCTTC. V gene TRBV7-9 combines with J gene TRBJ1-2; 7 nucleotides match TRBD1. Germline assignment: CDR1 SEHNR and CDR2 FQNEAQ (reference sequence). CDR3 length equals 16 residues. Trimming cost V 4 bases and J 4 bases; bases outside gene matches: 12.

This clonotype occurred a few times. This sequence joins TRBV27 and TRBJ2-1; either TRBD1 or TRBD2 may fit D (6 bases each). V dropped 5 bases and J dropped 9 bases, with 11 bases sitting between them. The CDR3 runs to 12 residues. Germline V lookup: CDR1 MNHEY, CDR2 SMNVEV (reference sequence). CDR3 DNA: TGTGCCAGCAGTCTCGGGGGCAGTGAGCAGTTCTTC. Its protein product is CASSLGGSEQFF.

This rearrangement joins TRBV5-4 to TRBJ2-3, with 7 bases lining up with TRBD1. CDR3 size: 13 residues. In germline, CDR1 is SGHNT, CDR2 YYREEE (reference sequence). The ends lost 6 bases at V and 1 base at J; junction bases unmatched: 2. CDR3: CASTDRGTDTQYF. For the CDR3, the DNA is TGTGCCAGCACCGACAGGGGCACAGATACGCAGTATTTT.

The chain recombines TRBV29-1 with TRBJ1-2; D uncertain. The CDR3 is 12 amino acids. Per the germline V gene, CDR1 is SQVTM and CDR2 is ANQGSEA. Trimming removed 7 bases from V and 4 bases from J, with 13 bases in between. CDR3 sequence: CSARVKPYGYTF. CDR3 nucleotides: TGCAGCGCCCGTGTCAAACCCTATGGCTACACCTTC.

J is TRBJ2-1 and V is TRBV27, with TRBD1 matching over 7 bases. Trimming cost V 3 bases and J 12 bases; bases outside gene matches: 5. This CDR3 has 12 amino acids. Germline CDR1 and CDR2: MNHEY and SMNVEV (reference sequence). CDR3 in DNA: TGTGCCAGCAGTTTCCGGGACAGTGGGCAGTTCTTC. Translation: CASSFRDSGQFF.

The CDR3 nucleotides are TGCAGTGCCAGACCCGGCACCACGGACACTGAAGCTTTCTTT. Its protein product is CSARPGTTDTEAFF. The rearrangement joins TRBV20-1 to TRBJ1-1; D unclear. Trimming removed 6 bases at V and 3 bases at J, with 17 bases between. The CDR3 contains 14 residues. Germline V gives CDR1 DFQATT, CDR2 SNEGSKA (reference sequence).

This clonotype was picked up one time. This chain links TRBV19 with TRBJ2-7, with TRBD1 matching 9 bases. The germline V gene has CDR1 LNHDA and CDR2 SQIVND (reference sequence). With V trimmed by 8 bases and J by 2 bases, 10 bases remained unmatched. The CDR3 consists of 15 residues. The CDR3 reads CASSPEDRGAYEQYF. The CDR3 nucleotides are TGTGCCAGTTCCCCGGAGGACAGGGGAGCCTACGAGCAGTACTTC.

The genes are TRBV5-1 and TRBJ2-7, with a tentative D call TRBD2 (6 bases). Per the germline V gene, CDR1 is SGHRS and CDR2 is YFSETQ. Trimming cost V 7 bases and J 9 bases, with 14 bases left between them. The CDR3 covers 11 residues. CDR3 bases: TGCGCCAGCGAAGAGGGCGGGGTGCAGTACTTC. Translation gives CASEEGGVQYF.

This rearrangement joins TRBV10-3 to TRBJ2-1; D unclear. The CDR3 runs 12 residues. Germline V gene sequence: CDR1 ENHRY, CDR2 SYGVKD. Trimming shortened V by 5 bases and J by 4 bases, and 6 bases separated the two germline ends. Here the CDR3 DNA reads TGTGCCATCAGTCGAGAGTACAATGAGCAGTTCTTC. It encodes CAISREYNEQFF.

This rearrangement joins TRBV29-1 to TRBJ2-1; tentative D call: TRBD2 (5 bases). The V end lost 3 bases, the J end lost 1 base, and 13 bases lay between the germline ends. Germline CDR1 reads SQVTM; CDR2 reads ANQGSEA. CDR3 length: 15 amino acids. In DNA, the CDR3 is TGCAGCGTTGATGGGTCCCCGGGGTCCTACAATGAGCAGTTCTTC. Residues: CSVDGSPGSYNEQFF.

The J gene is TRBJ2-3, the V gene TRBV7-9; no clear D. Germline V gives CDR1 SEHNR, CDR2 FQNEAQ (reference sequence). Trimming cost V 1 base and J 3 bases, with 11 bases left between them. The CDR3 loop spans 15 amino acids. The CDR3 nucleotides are TGTGCCAGCAGCTTAGGGCAGAAAGTAACAGATACGCAGTATTTT. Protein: CASSLGQKVTDTQYF.

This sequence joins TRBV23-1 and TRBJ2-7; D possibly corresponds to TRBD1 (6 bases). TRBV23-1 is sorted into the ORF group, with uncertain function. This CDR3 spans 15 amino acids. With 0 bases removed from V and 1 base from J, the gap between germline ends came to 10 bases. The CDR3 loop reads CASSQSPGVSYEQYF. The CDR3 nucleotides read TGCGCCAGCAGTCAATCGCCAGGGGTTTCCTACGAGCAGTACTTC.

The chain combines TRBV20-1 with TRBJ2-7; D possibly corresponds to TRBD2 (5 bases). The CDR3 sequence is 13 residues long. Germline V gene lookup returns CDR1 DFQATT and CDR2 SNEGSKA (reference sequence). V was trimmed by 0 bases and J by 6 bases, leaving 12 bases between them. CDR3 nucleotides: TGCAGTGCTAGAGACCTTAGAGGGATCGAGCAGTACTTC. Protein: CSARDLRGIEQYF.

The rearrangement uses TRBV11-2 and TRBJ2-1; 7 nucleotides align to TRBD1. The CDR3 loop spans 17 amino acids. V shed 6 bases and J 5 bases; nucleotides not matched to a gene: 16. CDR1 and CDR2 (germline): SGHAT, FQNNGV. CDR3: CASSLQNGDRLNNEQFF. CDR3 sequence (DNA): TGTGCCAGCAGTCTTCAAAATGGGGACAGACTTAACAATGAGCAGTTCTTC.

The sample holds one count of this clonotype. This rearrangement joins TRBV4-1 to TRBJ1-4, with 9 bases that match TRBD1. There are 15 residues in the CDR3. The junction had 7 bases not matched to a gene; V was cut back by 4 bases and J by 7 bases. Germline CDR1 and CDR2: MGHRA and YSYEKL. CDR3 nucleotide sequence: TGCGCCAGCAGCCCGGGGGACAGGGATGGTGAAAAACTGTTTTTT. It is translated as CASSPGDRDGEKLFF.

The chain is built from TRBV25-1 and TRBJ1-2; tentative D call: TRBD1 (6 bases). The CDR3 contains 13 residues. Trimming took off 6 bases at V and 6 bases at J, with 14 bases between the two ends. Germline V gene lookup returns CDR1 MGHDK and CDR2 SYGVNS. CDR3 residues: CASRDSDYNGYTF. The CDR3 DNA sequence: TGTGCCAGCAGGGACAGTGATTATAATGGCTACACCTTC.

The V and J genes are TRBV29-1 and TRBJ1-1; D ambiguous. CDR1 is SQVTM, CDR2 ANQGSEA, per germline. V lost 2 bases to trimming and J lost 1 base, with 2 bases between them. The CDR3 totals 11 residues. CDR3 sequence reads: CSVEQNTEAFF. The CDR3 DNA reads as TGCAGCGTTGAACAGAACACTGAAGCTTTCTTT.

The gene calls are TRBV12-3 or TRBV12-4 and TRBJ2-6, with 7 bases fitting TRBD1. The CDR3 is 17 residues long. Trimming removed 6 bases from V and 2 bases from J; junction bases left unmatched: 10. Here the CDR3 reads CASRTTGIPTGANVLTF. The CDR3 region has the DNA TGTGCCAGCAGAACGACAGGGATTCCAACTGGGGCCAACGTCCTGACTTTC.

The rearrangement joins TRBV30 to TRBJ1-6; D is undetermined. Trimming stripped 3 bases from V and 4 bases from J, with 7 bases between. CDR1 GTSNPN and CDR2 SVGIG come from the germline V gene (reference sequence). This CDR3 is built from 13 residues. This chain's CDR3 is CAWREQYNSPLHF. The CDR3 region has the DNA TGTGCCTGGAGAGAACAATATAATTCACCCCTCCACTTT.

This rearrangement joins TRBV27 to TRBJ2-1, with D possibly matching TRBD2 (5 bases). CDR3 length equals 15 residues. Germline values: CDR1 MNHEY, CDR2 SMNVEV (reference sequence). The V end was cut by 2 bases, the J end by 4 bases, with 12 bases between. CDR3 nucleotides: TGTGCCAGCAGTTTAATTCCTTCGGGATACAATGAGCAGTTCTTC. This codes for CASSLIPSGYNEQFF.